The subject of this entry is one T cell receptor beta chain. The data were obtained in a study of blood T cell repertoires in COVID-19. Trimming left V 6 bases short and J 3 bases short, with 12 bases between. Germline CDR1 and CDR2: MNHEY and SMNVEV (reference sequence). This CDR3 has 14 residues. Only in-frame clones appear in the TCRdb table, and some are missing; sequencing was by immunoSEQ multiplex PCR. Found here are tens of thousands of clones, about 86% of them singletons; the top ten hold 22%. The rearrangement uses TRBV27 and TRBJ1-5, with D perhaps TRBD1 (6 bases). The clonotype was recovered from a woman aged 80 or over in a cohort sampled during active or convalescent COVID-19. The specimen was peripheral blood. The CDR3 nucleotides read TGTGCCAGCAGAACACAGGGCCTCAATCAGCCCCAGCATTTT. Translating gives CASRTQGLNQPQHF.